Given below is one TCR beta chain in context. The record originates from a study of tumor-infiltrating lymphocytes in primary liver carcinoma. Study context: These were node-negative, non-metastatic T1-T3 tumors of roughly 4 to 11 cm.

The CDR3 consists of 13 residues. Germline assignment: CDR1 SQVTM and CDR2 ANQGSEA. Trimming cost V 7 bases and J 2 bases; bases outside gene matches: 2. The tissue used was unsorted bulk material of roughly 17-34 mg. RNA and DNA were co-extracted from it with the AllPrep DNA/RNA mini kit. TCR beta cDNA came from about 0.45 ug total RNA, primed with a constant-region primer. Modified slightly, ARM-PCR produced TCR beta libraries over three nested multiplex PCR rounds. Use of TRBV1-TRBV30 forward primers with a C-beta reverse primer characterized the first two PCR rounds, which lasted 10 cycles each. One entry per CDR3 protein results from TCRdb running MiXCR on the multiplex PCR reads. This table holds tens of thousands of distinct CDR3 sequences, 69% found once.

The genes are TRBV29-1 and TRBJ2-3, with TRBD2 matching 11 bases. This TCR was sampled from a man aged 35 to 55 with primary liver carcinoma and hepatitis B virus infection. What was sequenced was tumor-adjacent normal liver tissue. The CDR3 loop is CSATSGNTDTQYF. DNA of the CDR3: TGCAGCGCGACTAGCGGGAACACAGATACGCAGTATTTT.